The 3 T cell receptor beta chains presented below share a single source sample, sequenced in a study of shared clonotypes between healthy human individuals. Some clones are missing from TCRdb's copy, which holds only in-frame ones; the method was immunoSEQ multiplex PCR. Altogether around 500,000 clones are present, 65% to 85% being singletons, with the ten largest covering approximately 12%. Sequencing was done on a sample of PBMCs. These receptors all stem from a woman aged 40 to 55 in good health. Some clones in this sample may be carry-over from other donors' samples.

This clone was detected once. An end of the junction does not agree with germline; a read error may underlie this. The rearrangement links TRBV29-1 to TRBJ1-2; D gene uncertain. Germline-derived CDR1 and CDR2 are SQVTM and ANQGSEA. The CDR3 loop spans 11 amino acids. CDR3 in amino acids: CSVASFDTTAF. The CDR3 bases are TGCAGCGTAGCTTCCTTTGACACTACCGCCTTC.

The genes are TRBV25-1 and TRBJ2-5; 8 nucleotides align to TRBD1. With V trimmed by 6 bases and J by 2 bases, 8 bases remained unmatched. Germline-derived CDR1 and CDR2 are MGHDK and SYGVNS. This CDR3 contains 15 residues. The CDR3 here is CASSKGQGPQETQYF. The CDR3 bases are TGTGCCAGCAGCAAAGGACAGGGACCGCAAGAGACCCAGTACTTC.

The chain links TRBV18 to TRBJ2-2; D is uncertain. The CDR3 runs 15 residues. V dropped 4 bases and J dropped 2 bases, with 11 bases sitting between them. Germline assignment: CDR1 KGHSH and CDR2 LQKENI. CDR3 DNA: TGTGCCAGCTCACGCGGCACAGCTAACACCGGGGAGCTGTTTTTT. This translates into CASSRGTANTGELFF. The full variable domain, completed using reference TRBV18 and TRBJ2-2, is NAGVMQNPRHLVRRRGQEARLRCSPMKGHSHVYWYRQLPEEGLKFMVYLQKENIIDESGMPKERFSAEFPKEGPSILRIQQVVRGDSAAYFCASSRGTANTGELFFGEGSRLTVL.